This passage covers 15 T cell receptor beta chains from one sample sequenced in a study of T cell changes during pregnancy in multiple sclerosis. Here immunoSEQ multiplex PCR was the method, and the copy in TCRdb shows in-frame clones only, minus some. The sample contains under 40,000 clones, 85% to 95% of which appear only once. The sample here was CD8+ T cells from peripheral blood mononuclear cells, taken in the third trimester of pregnancy. Receptors were obtained from a female donor with multiple sclerosis, enrolled in a pregnancy study.

V and J are TRBV11-1 and TRBJ2-5; 9 positions agree with TRBD2. J gave up 4 bases and V 5 bases, and 5 bases lay outside the gene matches. The CDR3 is 14 amino acids. The germline V gene encodes CDR1 SGHAT and CDR2 FQDESV (reference sequence). This chain's CDR3 is CASSPRGGPETQYF. The CDR3 DNA reads TGTGCCAGCAGCCCGCGGGGGGGCCCAGAGACCCAGTACTTC. Combining the CDR3 with reference TRBV11-1 and TRBJ2-5 gives the whole variable domain EAEVAQSPRYKITEKSQAVAFWCDPISGHATLYWYRQILGQGPELLVQFQDESVVDDSQLPKDRFSAERLKGVDSTLKIQPAELGDSAMYLCASSPRGGPETQYFGPGTRLLVL.

This sequence joins TRBV18 and TRBJ1-1; D is uncertain. The CDR3 loop spans 15 amino acids. V gave up 1 base and J gave up 3 bases, with 12 bases separating them. The V gene's germline CDR1 is KGHSH and CDR2 LQKENI. The CDR3 coding sequence is TGTGCCAGCTCACCACTGGTACAAGTCGACACTGAAGCTTTCTTT. Translation: CASSPLVQVDTEAFF. The full variable domain, completed using reference TRBV18 and TRBJ1-1, is NAGVMQNPRHLVRRRGQEARLRCSPMKGHSHVYWYRQLPEEGLKFMVYLQKENIIDESGMPKERFSAEFPKEGPSILRIQQVVRGDSAAYFCASSPLVQVDTEAFFGQGTRLTVV.

The rearrangement links TRBV5-4 to TRBJ1-2; D unresolved. The CDR3 sequence is 16 residues long. From germline, CDR1 is SGHNT and CDR2 YYREEE (reference sequence). V lost 4 bases and J lost 7, with 23 bases in between. Here the CDR3 DNA reads TGTGCCAGCAGCCTAGCCTGGGAGGTTACCGGTCGTGGCTACACCTTC. Its translation is CASSLAWEVTGRGYTF.

This chain uses TRBV7-3 with TRBJ2-3, with TRBD1 identical over 9 bases. Germline trimming cut 4 bases from V and 3 bases from J; bases unmatched to any gene: 8. The germline V gene has CDR1 SGHTA and CDR2 FQGTGA. This CDR3 is built from 16 residues. The CDR3, as DNA: TGTGCCAGCAGCTCGTTAACAGGGGGCTTAACAGATACGCAGTATTTT. It yields the protein CASSSLTGGLTDTQYF.

The chain links TRBV18 to TRBJ2-1; TRBD2 aligns across 10 bases. In germline, CDR1 is KGHSH, CDR2 LQKENI. This CDR3 is built from 15 residues. After removal of 5 bases from V and 6 bases from J, the junction contained 7 bases not matched to a gene. CDR3 region: CASSDPSGGINEQFF. The CDR3 DNA is TGTGCCAGCTCAGACCCTAGCGGGGGTATCAATGAGCAGTTCTTC.

The genes are TRBV15 and TRBJ1-5; possible D gene TRBD1, 6 bases. Between the trimmed V and J ends, which lost 6 bases and 3 bases, there was a span of 15 bases. Germline values: CDR1 LNHNV, CDR2 YYDKDF (reference sequence). The CDR3 is 15 amino acids. The CDR3 region is CATRGANGVNQPQHF. The CDR3 DNA reads as TGTGCCACCAGGGGGGCTAACGGAGTCAATCAGCCCCAGCATTTT.

V is TRBV13 and J is TRBJ2-7, with TRBD1 identical over 11 bases. CDR3 length: 16 amino acids. V lost 2 bases, J lost 4 bases, and 7 bases stayed unmatched. CDR1 PRHDT and CDR2 FYEKMQ come from the germline V gene (reference sequence). For the CDR3, the DNA is TGTGCCAGCAGCTTAACGAGGGACAGGGGGTTTTACGAGCAGTACTTC. Protein sequence: CASSLTRDRGFYEQYF. Based on the CDR3 plus reference TRBV13 and TRBJ2-7, the full variable domain is AAGVIQSPRHLIKEKRETATLKCYPIPRHDTVYWYQQGPGQDPQFLISFYEKMQSDKGSIPDRFSAQQFSDYHSELNMSSLELGDSALYFCASSLTRDRGFYEQYFGPGTRLTVT.

The CDR3 region is CASSTGAGELFF. The CDR3 DNA sequence: TGTGCCAGTAGTACAGGGGCCGGGGAGCTGTTTTTT. This rearrangement joins TRBV19 to TRBJ2-2; the D gene is possibly TRBD1 (6 bases). Germline V gives CDR1 LNHDA, CDR2 SQIVND (reference sequence). Between the trimmed V and J ends, which lost 4 bases and 6 bases, there was a span of 6 bases. The CDR3 consists of 12 residues.

The chain joins TRBV9 to TRBJ1-2; D may be TRBD1 (5 bases). The germline gives CDR1 SGDLS, CDR2 YYNGEE. The CDR3 has 13 residues. Trimming took 0 bases from V and 8 from J, leaving 11 bases between them. CDR3 DNA sequence: TGTGCCAGCAGCGTAGAGGGGCTCGGCGGCTACACCTTC. Protein: CASSVEGLGGYTF.

V and J are TRBV2 and TRBJ1-1; D ambiguous. Deletions cut 6 bases from V and 0 bases from J, with 8 bases between. The germline V gene encodes CDR1 SNHLY and CDR2 FYNNEI. The CDR3 extends over 13 amino acids. CDR3 in amino acids: CASRYSVNTEAFF. Here the CDR3 DNA reads TGTGCCAGCAGGTACAGTGTGAACACTGAAGCTTTCTTT.

This chain links TRBV9 with TRBJ2-2; TRBD1 aligns across 7 bases. The J segment lost 4 bases and the V segment lost 0 bases, leaving 6 bases of the junction unmatched. Germline values: CDR1 SGDLS, CDR2 YYNGEE. There are 16 residues in the CDR3. In DNA, the CDR3 is TGTGCCAGCAGCGTAGGCGAGAGGGGGCTCACCGGGGAGCTGTTTTTT. Protein sequence: CASSVGERGLTGELFF. The full variable domain, rest sourced from reference TRBV9 and TRBJ2-2, is DSGVTQTPKHLITATGQRVTLRCSPRSGDLSVYWYQQSLDQGLQFLIQYYNGEERAKGNILERFSAQQFPDLHSELNLSSLELGDSALYFCASSVGERGLTGELFFGEGSRLTVL.

The V gene is TRBV6-6, the J gene TRBJ2-5; 8 bases are a match to TRBD2. Trimming took 3 bases from V and 4 from J; bases not matched to a gene: 10. In germline, CDR1 is MNHNY, CDR2 SVGAGI (reference sequence). The CDR3 is made up of 16 amino acids. CDR3 residues: CASSYPVSGGIETQYF. Here the CDR3 DNA reads TGTGCCAGCAGTTATCCCGTCAGCGGGGGAATAGAGACCCAGTACTTC.

This clone has just one count. CDR3 nucleotides: TGCGCCAGCGCGGCCAGGGGCACAGATACGCAGTATTTT. Translating gives CASAARGTDTQYF. The chain links TRBV4-1 to TRBJ2-3, with D possibly matching TRBD1 (5 bases). The CDR3 is made up of 13 amino acids. V lost 8 bases, J lost 1 base, and 10 bases lay in between. Germline-derived CDR1 and CDR2 are MGHRA and YSYEKL.

This clone was detected once. The rearrangement links TRBV5-4 to TRBJ1-3; D gene uncertain. CDR3 length: 16 residues. The germline CDR1 and CDR2 sequences are SGHNT and YYREEE (reference sequence). The V end was cut by 2 bases, the J end by 0 bases, with 12 bases between. The CDR3 DNA reads TGTGCCAGCAGCTTTGCTGCGGGTAACTCTGGAAACACCATATATTTT. Translating gives CASSFAAGNSGNTIYF.

V is TRBV19 and J is TRBJ2-7; D is unclear. This CDR3 spans 11 amino acids. Germline CDR1 is LNHDA and CDR2 is SQIVND (reference sequence). V was trimmed by 5 bases and J by 6 bases, leaving 8 bases between them. CDR3 sequence (DNA): TGTGCCAGTAGTGGTGGCAGCGAGCAGTACTTC. Encoded protein: CASSGGSEQYF.